This TCR beta chain was retrieved from a study of graft-versus-host responses after intestinal transplantation. As for the study in general: Tacrolimus plus steroids were given to all recipients for approximately three years, preceded by anti-thymocyte globulin induction. Study findings and constraints: The authors found GvH clones in recipient marrow, some appearing first in ileum or blood. Some patients had graft-donor T cell macrochimerism, and their allografts showed high graft-versus-host to host-versus-graft clonal ratios.

This clone was counted between two and nine times. The antigen is not known. V was shortened by 1 base and J by 5 bases, with 20 bases between the two germline ends. The CDR3 consists of 17 residues. Germline V gives CDR1 SGHAT, CDR2 FQNNGV. Measured with immunoSEQ multiplex PCR; TCRdb has only the in-frame clones, and not every one. The top ten hold about a sixth of the sample, which has about 86,000 clones, around four fifths seen once. The chain combines TRBV11-2 with TRBJ2-5, with D perhaps matching TRBD2 (6 bases). The receptor was derived from a human donor who received an intestinal transplant. Material: unstimulated CD8+ T cells sorted from spleen or lymph node cells, obtained before intestinal transplant. In DNA, the CDR3 is TGTGCCAGCAGCTTAGGCCTTTCTAGCGTGAGCTGGGAGACCCAGTACTTC. As protein: CASSLGLSSVSWETQYF.